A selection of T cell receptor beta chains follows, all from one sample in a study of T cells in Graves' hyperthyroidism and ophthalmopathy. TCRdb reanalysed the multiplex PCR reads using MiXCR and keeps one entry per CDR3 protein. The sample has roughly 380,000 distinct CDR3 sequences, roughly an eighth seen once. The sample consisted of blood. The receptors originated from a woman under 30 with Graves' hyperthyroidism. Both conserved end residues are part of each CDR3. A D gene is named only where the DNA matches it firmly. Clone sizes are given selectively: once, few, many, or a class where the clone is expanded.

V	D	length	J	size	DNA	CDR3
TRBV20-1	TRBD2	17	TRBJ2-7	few	TGCAGTGCTAGAGATCGGGCTAGCGGGGCCGGAGTTTACGAGCAGTACTTC	CSARDRASGAGVYEQYF
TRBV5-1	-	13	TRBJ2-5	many	TGCGCCAGCAGCTTGTCCCCTCGGGAGACCCAGTACTTC	CASSLSPRETQYF
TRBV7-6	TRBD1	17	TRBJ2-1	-	TGTGCCAGCAGCTTAGTAGCGTCCGGGACAGGGGGACGGGAGCAGTTCTTC	CASSLVASGTGGREQFF
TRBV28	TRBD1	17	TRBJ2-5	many	TGTGCCAGCAGCCCCTCCCCTGGGACAGACTTGAGTGAGACCCAGTACTTC	CASSPSPGTDLSETQYF
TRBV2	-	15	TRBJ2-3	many	TGTGCCAGCCGGTCACAGGGTATTGACACAGATACGCAGTATTTT	CASRSQGIDTDTQYF
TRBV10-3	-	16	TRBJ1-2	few	TGTGCCATCAGTGAGTCGATTATGGGATCTAACTATGGCTACACCTTC	CAISESIMGSNYGYTF
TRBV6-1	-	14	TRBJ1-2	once	TGTGCCAGCAGTGAGGGGTATGGTAACTATGGCTACACCTTC	CASSEGYGNYGYTF
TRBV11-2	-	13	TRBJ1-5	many	TGTGCCAGCAGCTTTAATCCCAGGGTCGGCCAGCATTTT	CASSFNPRVGQHF
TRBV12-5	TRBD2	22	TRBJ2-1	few	TGTGCTAGTGGTTTGGTACAACTAGGGACTAGCGGGAGGGGGAATGGTCGGAATGAGCAGTTCTTC	CASGLVQLGTSGRGNGRNEQFF
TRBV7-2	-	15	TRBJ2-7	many	TGTGCCAGCAGCTTAACGAACCATAATACCTACGAGCAGTACTTC	CASSLTNHNTYEQYF